This TCR beta chain comes out of a study of OX40 agonist ivuxolimab in advanced cancers. Overall study context: Patients undergoing dose escalation presented with hepatocellular carcinoma, melanoma, renal cell or head and neck cancer.

Method: immunoSEQ multiplex PCR; TCRdb's copy keeps in-frame clones and lacks some. The sample holds 55,000 to 70,000 clones, around 90% seen once. This clone has just one count. From germline, CDR1 is SGHTA and CDR2 FQGTGA. The ends were cut back, 6 bases at V and 4 bases at J, with 14 bases in the middle. This CDR3 has 14 residues. The TCR was taken from an adult with an advanced solid tumor such as melanoma, head and neck, liver or kidney cancer. This specimen was CD4+ or CD8+ T cells sorted from blood, taken in a trial of the OX40 agonist ivuxolimab. The rearrangement joins TRBV7-3 to TRBJ2-3, with a possible D match to TRBD1 (6 bases). CDR3 sequence reads: CASSFRQAADTQYF. The CDR3 region has the DNA TGTGCCAGCAGTTTTCGACAGGCCGCAGATACGCAGTATTTT.